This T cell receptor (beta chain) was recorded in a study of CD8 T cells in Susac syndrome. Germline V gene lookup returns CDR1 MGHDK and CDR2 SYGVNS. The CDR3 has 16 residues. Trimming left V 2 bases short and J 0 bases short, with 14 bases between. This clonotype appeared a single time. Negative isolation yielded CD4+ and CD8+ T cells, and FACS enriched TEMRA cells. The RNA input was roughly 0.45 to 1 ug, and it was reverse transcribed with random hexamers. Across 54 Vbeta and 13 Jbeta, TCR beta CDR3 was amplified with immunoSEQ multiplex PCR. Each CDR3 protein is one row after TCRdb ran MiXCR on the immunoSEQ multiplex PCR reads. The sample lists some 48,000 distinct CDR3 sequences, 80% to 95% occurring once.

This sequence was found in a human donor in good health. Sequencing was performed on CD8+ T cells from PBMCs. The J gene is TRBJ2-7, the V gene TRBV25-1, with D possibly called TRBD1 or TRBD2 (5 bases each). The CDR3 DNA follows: TGTGCCAGCAGTGAACCCGAGGGGACGTTCTCCTACGAGCAGTACTTC. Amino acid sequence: CASSEPEGTFSYEQYF.